The 18 T cell receptor beta chains listed next were all sequenced from one sample in a study of T cell repertoires in cytomegalovirus infection. TCRdb recomputed calls from the reads with MiXCR, one row per CDR3 protein. The data show approximately 730,000 distinct CDR3 sequences, approximately 32% seen once. No cognate antigen is known for these TCRs. Sample: cultured CD8+ T cells from PBMCs, taken from culture after CMV antigen stimulation. All receptors come from a human donor in good health (CMV status not recorded). Some clones in this sample may be carry-over from other donors' samples.

This clonotype was recorded a few times. V usage is TRBV5-1 and J usage is TRBJ1-2, with 7 bases aligning to TRBD1. This CDR3 has 18 residues. Germline V gene sequence: CDR1 SGHRS, CDR2 YFSETQ. Trimming removed 2 bases from V and 0 bases from J; junction bases left unmatched: 13. CDR3 coding DNA: TGCGCCAGCAGCTTTGGGTTCTGGACAGGCGATCCTAACTATGGCTACACCTTC. Its translation is CASSFGFWTGDPNYGYTF.

CDR3 sequence (DNA): TGTGCCTCCTCCCAACCCGGGCTAGCGGGGGCAGATACGCAGTATTTT. This translates into CASSQPGLAGADTQYF. V and J are TRBV15 and TRBJ2-3; TRBD2 matches 10 bases. The CDR3 has 16 amino acids. CDR1 is LNHNV, CDR2 YYDKDF, per germline (reference sequence). V shed 11 bases and J 4 bases; nucleotides not matched to a gene: 15.

There are a few counts of this clonotype. The gene calls are TRBV29-1 and TRBJ2-7; D is unclear. Deletions cut 1 base from V and 6 bases from J, with 10 bases between. The CDR3 is 12 residues long. Per the germline V gene, CDR1 is SQVTM and CDR2 is ANQGSEA. As DNA, the CDR3 is TGCAGCGTTGAAGTGATCGGTAGCGAGCAGTACTTC. As protein: CSVEVIGSEQYF.

The chain joins TRBV7-9 to TRBJ2-1; 8 bases fit TRBD1. The CDR3 totals 16 residues. Trimming took 4 bases from V and 7 from J; bases not matched to a gene: 12. Germline V gene sequence: CDR1 SEHNR, CDR2 FQNEAQ (reference sequence). The CDR3 nucleotides are TGTGCCAGCAGCTCTCTAACCGGGACAGGAGGGAATGAGCAGTTCTTC. It translates to CASSSLTGTGGNEQFF.

This chain joins TRBV7-4 and TRBJ2-5, with D uncertain. V lost 1 base and J lost 2, with 14 bases in between. The CDR3 consists of 16 residues. The germline V gene encodes CDR1 SGHVT and CDR2 SQSDAQ. The CDR3 bases are TGTGCCAGCAGCTTAGTAGGCAGCCCCGAGCAAGAGACCCAGTACTTC. Amino acids: CASSLVGSPEQETQYF.

The chain is built from TRBV3-1 and TRBJ2-3; no firm D call. Trimming took 2 bases from V and 1 from J, leaving 10 bases between them. This CDR3 is built from 15 residues. In germline, CDR1 is LGHDT, CDR2 YNNKEL (reference sequence). The CDR3: CASSQSQARTDTQYF. CDR3 bases: TGTGCCAGCAGCCAATCTCAGGCCCGCACAGATACGCAGTATTTT.

There are a few counts of this clonotype. V and J are TRBV9 and TRBJ1-1; no firm D call. The germline gives CDR1 SGDLS, CDR2 YYNGEE. With 1 base removed from V and 3 bases from J, the gap between germline ends came to 7 bases. The CDR3 runs 13 residues. The CDR3 protein is CASSVIGDTEAFF. In DNA form, the CDR3 reads TGTGCCAGCAGCGTAATTGGAGACACTGAAGCTTTCTTT.

This clonotype was found a few times. V and J are TRBV5-1 and TRBJ2-3; 8 bases agree with TRBD2. In germline, CDR1 is SGHRS, CDR2 YFSETQ. After removal of 3 bases from V and 3 bases from J, the junction contained 9 bases not matched to a gene. The CDR3 spans 16 residues. CDR3 sequence (DNA): TGCGCCAGCAGCTATGTGATCGGGGGGGCAACAGATACGCAGTATTTT. Translation: CASSYVIGGATDTQYF.

V is TRBV6-2 or TRBV6-3 and J is TRBJ2-5, with D unresolved. Looked up from germline, CDR1 is MNHEY and CDR2 is SVGEGT. This CDR3 has 13 residues. Trimming shortened V by 8 bases and J by 5 bases, and 15 bases separated the two germline ends. The DNA of the CDR3 is TGTGCCAGCGGAAACGGTCCTTTTGAGACCCAGTACTTC. The encoded protein is CASGNGPFETQYF.

This clonotype came up many times. The V gene is TRBV7-8, the J gene TRBJ1-1; D call uncertain. This CDR3 is built from 11 residues. Germline loops: CDR1 SGHVS, CDR2 FQNEAQ. The V end lost 3 bases, the J end lost 6 bases, and 5 bases lay between the germline ends. CDR3 sequence (DNA): TGTGCCAGCAGCTTTAGGGCTGAAGCTTTCTTT. Residues: CASSFRAEAFF. Based on the CDR3 plus reference TRBV7-8 and TRBJ1-1, the full variable domain is GAGVSQSPRYKVAKRGQDVALRCDPISGHVSLFWYQQALGQGPEFLTYFQNEAQLDKSGLPSDRFFAERPEGSVSTLKIQRTQQEDSAVYLCASSFRAEAFFGQGTRLTVV.

The table lists this clonotype with a few counts. The chain employs TRBV6-6 and TRBJ2-4; no clear D. Trimming took 10 bases from V and 0 from J, leaving 19 bases between them. Germline assignment: CDR1 MNHNY and CDR2 SVGAGI (reference sequence). The CDR3 length is 16 residues. The CDR3 sequence is CATLLPGQRAKNIQYF. DNA for the CDR3: TGTGCCACCCTGTTGCCGGGCCAGAGAGCCAAAAACATTCAGTACTTC.

The sample holds a few counts of this clonotype. V and J are TRBV7-6 and TRBJ1-4; TRBD1 matches at 9 bases. CDR3 length: 13 amino acids. The V gene end was trimmed by 8 bases and the J gene end by 6 bases; junction bases not matched to a gene: 4. Per the germline V gene, CDR1 is SGHVS and CDR2 is FNYEAQ. The CDR3, as DNA: TGTGCCAGCCGTAGGACAGGGGATGAAAAACTGTTTTTT. It is translated as CASRRTGDEKLFF. Together with reference TRBV7-6 and TRBJ1-4, the CDR3 gives the full variable domain: GAGVSQSPRYKVTKRGQDVALRCDPISGHVSLYWYRQALGQGPEFLTYFNYEAQQDKSGLPNDRFSAERPEGSISTLTIQRTEQRDSAMYRCASRRTGDEKLFFGSGTQLSVL.

Many counts were recorded for this clonotype. The V and J genes are TRBV7-6 and TRBJ1-5; D gene uncertain. The CDR3 covers 16 residues. Germline CDR1 SGHVS, CDR2 FNYEAQ. Trimming removed 0 bases at V and 3 bases at J, with 12 bases between. The DNA of the CDR3 is TGTGCCAGCAGCTTAGCGTTGGGAGACCCCAATCAGCCCCAGCATTTT. This sequence encodes CASSLALGDPNQPQHF.

The sample holds a few counts of this clonotype. V and J are TRBV4-1 and TRBJ2-5; 9 bases agree with TRBD2. The V gene's germline CDR1 is MGHRA and CDR2 YSYEKL. The CDR3 has 15 residues. Unmatched junction bases numbered 5, after V lost 5 bases and J lost 1 base. CDR3 amino acids: CASSTRLAAQETQYF. The CDR3 region has the DNA TGCGCCAGCAGCACCCGACTAGCGGCCCAAGAGACCCAGTACTTC.

The CDR3 coding sequence is TGCAGTGCTAGAGATCTCGGAAACACCATATATTTT. Translation: CSARDLGNTIYF. The chain links TRBV20-1 to TRBJ1-3; D remains unclear. The CDR3 has 12 residues. The ends were cut back, 0 bases at V and 4 bases at J, with 4 bases in the middle. Per germline, CDR1 DFQATT and CDR2 SNEGSKA (reference sequence).

The genes are TRBV27 and TRBJ2-7; 8 nucleotides agree with TRBD1. This CDR3 is built from 15 residues. After removal of 5 bases from V and 3 bases from J, the junction contained 9 bases not matched to a gene. Germline CDR1 is MNHEY and CDR2 is SMNVEV (reference sequence). This CDR3 reads CASSLPDRVVYEQYF. CDR3 in DNA: TGTGCCAGCAGTCTGCCGGACAGGGTGGTCTACGAGCAGTACTTC.

A few counts support this clonotype. The chain carries TRBV4-1 and TRBJ2-1; TRBD1 aligns across 9 bases. From germline, CDR1 is MGHRA and CDR2 YSYEKL. V was clipped by 5 bases and J by 3 bases; unmatched bases: 2. The CDR3 spans 14 residues. The CDR3 DNA is TGCGCCAGCAGCAAGACAGGGGGCTACAATGAGCAGTTCTTC. This encodes CASSKTGGYNEQFF.

The V call is TRBV19, the J call TRBJ2-1, with a possible D match to TRBD1 (6 bases). The V gene lost 5 bases and the J gene lost 4 bases, with 21 bases spanning the gap. The CDR3 is 17 residues long. Germline V gene data show CDR1 as LNHDA and CDR2 as SQIVND (reference sequence). Here the CDR3 reads CASSFSFGTPYYNEQFF. The CDR3 DNA reads TGTGCCAGTAGTTTCTCCTTCGGGACACCTTATTACAATGAGCAGTTCTTC.